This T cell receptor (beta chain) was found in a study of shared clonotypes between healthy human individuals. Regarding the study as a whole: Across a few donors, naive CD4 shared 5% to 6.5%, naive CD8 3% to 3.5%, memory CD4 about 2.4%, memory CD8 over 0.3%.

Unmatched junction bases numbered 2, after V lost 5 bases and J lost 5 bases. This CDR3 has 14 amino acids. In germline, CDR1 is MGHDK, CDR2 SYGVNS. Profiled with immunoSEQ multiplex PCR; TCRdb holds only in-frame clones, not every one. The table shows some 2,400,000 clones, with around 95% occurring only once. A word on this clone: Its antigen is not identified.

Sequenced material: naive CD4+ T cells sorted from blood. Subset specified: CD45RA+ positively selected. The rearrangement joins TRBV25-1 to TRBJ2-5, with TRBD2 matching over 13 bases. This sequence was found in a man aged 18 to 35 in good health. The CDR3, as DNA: TGTGCCAGCAGTACTAGCGGGGGGGCGGAGACCCAGTACTTC. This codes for CASSTSGGAETQYF. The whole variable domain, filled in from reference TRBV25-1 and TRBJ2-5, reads EADIYQTPRYLVIGTGKKITLECSQTMGHDKMYWYQQDPGMELHLIHYSYGVNSTEKGDLSSESTVSRIRTEHFPLTLESARPSHTSQYLCASSTSGGAETQYFGPGTRLLVL.